This T cell receptor beta chain was captured in a study of beta chain features in type 1 diabetes. General study points: Type 1 diabetes patients had TCRB CDR3s that were shorter (moderately but significantly so) in all four CD4+ subsets.

Expressed TCRB transcripts were sequenced because the isolated RNA had all been reverse transcribed beforehand. The assay was immunoSEQ multiplex PCR, and TCRdb's table has in-frame clones only and misses some. The sample lists roughly 340,000 clones; roughly 13% were seen once. This clone was seen a few times. The antigen is undetermined. Germline V gene sequence: CDR1 LNHNV, CDR2 YYDKDF (reference sequence). The CDR3 is 15 residues long. V gave up 5 bases and J gave up 2 bases, with 14 bases separating them. The clonotype comes from a woman aged 18-35 years with type 1 diabetes. V and J are TRBV15 and TRBJ2-3; D possibly corresponds to TRBD2 (6 bases). The specimen was naive CD4+ T cells from blood. This chain's CDR3 is CATSRPRRDTDTQYF. CDR3 sequence (DNA): TGTGCCACCAGCCGCCCAAGGCGGGACACAGATACGCAGTATTTT.